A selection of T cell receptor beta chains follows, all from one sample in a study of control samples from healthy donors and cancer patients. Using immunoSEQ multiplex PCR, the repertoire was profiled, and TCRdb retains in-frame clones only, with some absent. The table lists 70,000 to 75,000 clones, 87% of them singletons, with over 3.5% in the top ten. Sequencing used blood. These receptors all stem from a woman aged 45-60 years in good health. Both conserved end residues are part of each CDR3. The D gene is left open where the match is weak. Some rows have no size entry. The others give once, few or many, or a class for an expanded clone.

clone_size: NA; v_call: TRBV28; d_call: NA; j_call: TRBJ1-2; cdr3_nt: TGTGCCAGCAGTTACCCCTCCGGGGTCAACTATGGCTACACCTTC; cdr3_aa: CASSYPSGVNYGYTF
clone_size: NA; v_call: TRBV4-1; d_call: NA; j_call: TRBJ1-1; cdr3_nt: TGCGCCAGCAGCCAAGATCCGAGGGGAGGTATCACTGAAGCTTTCTTT; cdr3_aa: CASSQDPRGGITEAFF
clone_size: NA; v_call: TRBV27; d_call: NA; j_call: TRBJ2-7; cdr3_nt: TGTGCCAGCAGTTTCCTAGGGACGGTCACCTACGAGCAGTACTTC; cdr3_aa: CASSFLGTVTYEQYF
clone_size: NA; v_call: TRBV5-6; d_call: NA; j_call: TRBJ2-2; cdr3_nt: TGTGCCAGCAGCTGGGTGGGGGAGAACACCGGGGAGCTGTTTTTT; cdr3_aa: CASSWVGENTGELFF
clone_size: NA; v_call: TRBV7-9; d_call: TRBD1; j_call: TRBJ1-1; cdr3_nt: TGTGCCAGCAGCCCCTTGACAGGGATCACTGAAGCTTTCTTT; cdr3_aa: CASSPLTGITEAFF
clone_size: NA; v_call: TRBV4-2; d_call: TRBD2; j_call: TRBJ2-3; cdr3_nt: TGTGCCAGCAGCCATCAACTAGCGGGAGGGCTGGTTCCAGATACGCAGTATTTT; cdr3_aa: CASSHQLAGGLVPDTQYF
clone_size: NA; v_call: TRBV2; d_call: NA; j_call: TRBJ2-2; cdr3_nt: TGTGCCAGCAGTGAAAGTCGGACCGGGAACACCGGGGAGCTGTTTTTT; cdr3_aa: CASSESRTGNTGELFF
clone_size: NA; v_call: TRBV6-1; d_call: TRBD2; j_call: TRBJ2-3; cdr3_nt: TGTGCCAGCAGTGGACGTAGCGGGGCAAGCACAGATACGCAGTATTTT; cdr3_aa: CASSGRSGASTDTQYF
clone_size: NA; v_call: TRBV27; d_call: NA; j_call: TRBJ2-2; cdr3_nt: TGTGCCAGCAGACGTACATCTTACAGGGCGGGCGGACCTAACACCGGGGAGCTGTTTTTT; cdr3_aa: CASRRTSYRAGGPNTGELFF
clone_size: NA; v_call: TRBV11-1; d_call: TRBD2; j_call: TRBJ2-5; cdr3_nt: TGTGCCAGCAGCCCGCTAGCGGGTTACCAAGAGACCCAGTACTTC; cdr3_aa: CASSPLAGYQETQYF
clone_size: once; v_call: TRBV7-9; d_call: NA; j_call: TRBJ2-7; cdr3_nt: TGTGCCAGCAGCTTTGCCGGGCCCTCTCCCTACGAGCAGTACTTC; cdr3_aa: CASSFAGPSPYEQYF
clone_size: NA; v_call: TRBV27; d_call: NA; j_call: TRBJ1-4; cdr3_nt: TGTGCCAGCAGTTTCAACCCCCCTTCTTCGGATGAAAAACTGTTTTTT; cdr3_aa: CASSFNPPSSDEKLFF
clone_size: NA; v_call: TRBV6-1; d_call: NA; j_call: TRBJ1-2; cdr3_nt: TGTGCCAGCAGTGAAATCGGAAACACCTTC; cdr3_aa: CASSEIGNTF
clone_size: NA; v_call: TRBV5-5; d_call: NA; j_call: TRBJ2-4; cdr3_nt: TGTGCCAGCAGCTTGGGGTCGGGGGCGGTAGCCAAAAACATTCAGTACTTC; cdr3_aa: CASSLGSGAVAKNIQYF
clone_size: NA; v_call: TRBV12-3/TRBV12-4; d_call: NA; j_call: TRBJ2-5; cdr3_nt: TGTGCCAGCTGCAGGGGTGAAGAGACCCAGTACTTC; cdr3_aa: CASCRGEETQYF
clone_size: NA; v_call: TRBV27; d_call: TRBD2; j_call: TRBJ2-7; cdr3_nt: TGTGCCAGCAGTCCGACGCCATGGGGCGGGGGATCCTACGAGCAGTACTTC; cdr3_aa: CASSPTPWGGGSYEQYF
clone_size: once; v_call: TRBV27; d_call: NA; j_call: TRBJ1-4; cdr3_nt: TGTGCCAGCAGGCAGACAGGATCCAATGAAAAACTGTTTTTT; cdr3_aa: CASRQTGSNEKLFF
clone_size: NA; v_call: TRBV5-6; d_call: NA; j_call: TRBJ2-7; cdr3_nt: TGTGCCAGCACCCTTGGAGGGAACGAGCAGTACTTC; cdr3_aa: CASTLGGNEQYF
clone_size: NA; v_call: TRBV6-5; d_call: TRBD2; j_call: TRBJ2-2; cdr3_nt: TGTGCCAGCAGAAGACTAGCGGGAGGAGTCGGGGAGCTGTTTTTT; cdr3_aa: CASRRLAGGVGELFF
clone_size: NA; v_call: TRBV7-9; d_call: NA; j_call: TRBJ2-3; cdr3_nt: TGTGCCAGCAGCTTAATCCTAAGTGGATCTAGCACAGATACGCAGTATTTT; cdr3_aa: CASSLILSGSSTDTQYF
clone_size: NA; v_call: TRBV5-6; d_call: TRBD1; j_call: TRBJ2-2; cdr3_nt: TGTGCCAGCAGCTTAAGACAGGGGTTCTTATACGGCACCGGGGAGCTGTTTTTT; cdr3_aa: CASSLRQGFLYGTGELFF
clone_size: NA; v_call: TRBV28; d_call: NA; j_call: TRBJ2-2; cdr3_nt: TGTGCCAGCGACAGGAACACCGGGGAGCTGTTTTTT; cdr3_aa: CASDRNTGELFF
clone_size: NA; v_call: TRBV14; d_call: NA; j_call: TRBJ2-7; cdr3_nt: TGTGCCAGCAGCCAATATGACGAGCAGTACTTC; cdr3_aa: CASSQYDEQYF
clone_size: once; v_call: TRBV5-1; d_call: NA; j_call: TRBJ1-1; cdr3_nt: TGCGCCAGCAGCTTGAGCGAGGGGACTGAAGCTTTCTTT; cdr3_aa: CASSLSEGTEAFF
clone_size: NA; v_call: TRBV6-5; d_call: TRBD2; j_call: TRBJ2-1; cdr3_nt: TGTGCCAGCAGCTATAGCGGGAGTAAAGATGAGCAGTTCTTC; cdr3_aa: CASSYSGSKDEQFF